This T cell receptor (beta chain) was documented in a study of OX40 agonist ivuxolimab in advanced cancers. Overall study context: Averaging about 60 years in age, with a range of roughly 23 to 80, the cohort was around 83% male. Study-wide points: Also present in some nonresponders was a low level of normalized T-cell clonal expansion.

Sequencing was performed with immunoSEQ multiplex PCR; in TCRdb, only in-frame clones are kept and a portion is missing. The sample holds about 66,000 clones, around 80% seen once. V was trimmed by 0 bases and J by 0 bases, leaving 9 bases between them. The CDR3 has 16 residues. In germline, CDR1 is SGDLS, CDR2 YYNGEE. This clone showed up just once. Its antigen is still unknown. The J gene is TRBJ2-2, the V gene TRBV9; D not resolved. Here the sequenced sample was CD4+ or CD8+ T cells sorted from blood, taken in a trial of the OX40 agonist ivuxolimab. The sequence derives from an adult with an advanced solid tumor such as melanoma, head and neck, liver or kidney cancer. In nucleotides, the CDR3 is TGTGCCAGCAGCGTAGGAGTAGCCTCGAACACCGGGGAGCTGTTTTTT. It encodes CASSVGVASNTGELFF.